The rows below give T cell receptor beta chains drawn from one sample of a study of radiotherapy plus CTLA-4 blockade in lung cancer. Sequencing used immunoSEQ multiplex PCR; TCRdb keeps in-frame clones, though not all of them. The sample has some 64,000 clones, roughly three quarters seen once. Sequencing used peripheral blood, obtained from a patient treated with radiotherapy plus ipilimumab. These receptors came from a human donor with non-small cell lung cancer whose response to radiotherapy plus ipilimumab could not be evaluated. Some clones in this sample may be carry-over from other donors' samples. Both conserved end residues are part of each CDR3. D genes are given only for firm matches. Expanded clones are given a class, and other clones once, few, many or no size at all.

d_call,clone_size,v_call,j_call,cdr3_nt,cdr3_aa
TRBD1,NA,TRBV4-1,TRBJ2-5,TGCGCCAGCAGCCTCAGGACAGGGGGAGAGACCCAGTACTTC,CASSLRTGGETQYF
TRBD1,NA,TRBV5-4,TRBJ2-4,TGTGCCAGCAGCTTGGCCGTGGGACAGGGGACGGGCATTCAGTACTTC,CASSLAVGQGTGIQYF
TRBD1,NA,TRBV5-1,TRBJ1-5,TGCGCCAGCAGCTTGACAGGGGGCGATCAGCCCCAGCATTTT,CASSLTGGDQPQHF
TRBD2,NA,TRBV7-3,TRBJ2-1,TGTGCCAGCCGGCGCGGGGGTACCTACAATGAGCAGTTCTTC,CASRRGGTYNEQFF
TRBD2,NA,TRBV5-1,TRBJ2-2,TGCGCCAGCACCTCCGGGACTACACAATACACCGGGGAGCTGTTTTTT,CASTSGTTQYTGELFF
TRBD1,few,TRBV2,TRBJ1-1,TGTGCCAGCGCGCCGGGACAGATCATTCGGCGGGACACTGAAGCTTTCTTT,CASAPGQIIRRDTEAFF
NA,few,TRBV9,TRBJ1-1,TGTGCCAGCAGCGAAAGGGGGAACACTGAAGCTTTCTTT,CASSERGNTEAFF
NA,NA,TRBV6-4,TRBJ2-3,TGTGCCAGTCGAAGAGTGGGAGGAGGAACAGATACGCAGTATTTT,CASRRVGGGTDTQYF
NA,NA,TRBV5-5,TRBJ2-2,TGTGCCAGCAGTCCCCCGGGCACCGGGGAGCTGTTTTTT,CASSPPGTGELFF
TRBD1,NA,TRBV10-3,TRBJ2-2,TGTGCCATCAGTGGGCCGGGACAGGCGAACACCGGGGAGCTGTTTTTT,CAISGPGQANTGELFF
NA,NA,TRBV28,TRBJ1-1,TGTGCCAGCGTTTGGCCCCAGGGAGGCGCATCCGCTTTCTTT,CASVWPQGGASAFF
NA,many,TRBV27,TRBJ1-4,TGTGCCAGCAGTTTAGGGCAGGGAGGTGAAAAACTGTTTTTT,CASSLGQGGEKLFF
TRBD1,NA,TRBV28,TRBJ1-6,TGTGCCAGTGGACAGGGGAATTCACCCCTCCACTTT,CASGQGNSPLHF
NA,few,TRBV10-2,TRBJ1-5,TGCGCCAGCAGTGATCCCCCCCCGGAGTCCCAGCATTTT,CASSDPPPESQHF
TRBD1,few,TRBV10-3,TRBJ2-7,TGTGCCAGCCAAGGGACAGGGGGGTCCTACGAGCAGTACTTC,CASQGTGGSYEQYF
NA,once,TRBV13,TRBJ2-1,TGTGCCAGCAGATCAACCAGGGGTAATGAGCAGTTCTTC,CASRSTRGNEQFF
NA,once,TRBV28,TRBJ1-2,TGTGCCAGCAGCCTCCCCAACTATGGCTACACCTTC,CASSLPNYGYTF
NA,NA,TRBV11-1,TRBJ1-2,TGTGCCAGCAGCTTAAGGAGGGGAAGCTATGGCTACACCTTC,CASSLRRGSYGYTF
TRBD1,NA,TRBV5-1,TRBJ1-1,TGCGCCAGCAGCTTCCTCCCAGGGGGCTCTAACACTGAAGCTTTCTTT,CASSFLPGGSNTEAFF
NA,NA,TRBV7-2,TRBJ2-1,TGTGCCAGCAGCTTATTCGGGGGGCCCAATTTGTACAATGAGCAGTTCTTC,CASSLFGGPNLYNEQFF
TRBD1,NA,TRBV2,TRBJ2-7,TGTGCCAGCCGACAGGGGGCCTACGAGCAGTACTTC,CASRQGAYEQYF
NA,few,TRBV7-2,TRBJ2-5,TGTGCCAGCAGCGACACCGACAAAGAGACCCAGTACTTC,CASSDTDKETQYF
TRBD1,NA,TRBV28,TRBJ1-5,TGTGCCAGCAGTTTAGCTCGGACAGGGCGCAATCAGCCCCAGCATTTT,CASSLARTGRNQPQHF
NA,NA,TRBV5-1,TRBJ2-7,TGCGCCAGCAGCTTGGTAGGGGCGCTGTCTAACGAGCAGTACTTC,CASSLVGALSNEQYF
NA,NA,TRBV27,TRBJ2-7,TGTGCCAGCAGTTTCGGCGCGGGCTACGAGCAGTACTTC,CASSFGAGYEQYF
NA,NA,TRBV5-1,TRBJ2-5,TGCGCCAGCAGCCCCAACGGACAGCAAGAGACCCAGTACTTC,CASSPNGQQETQYF
TRBD1,NA,TRBV5-1,TRBJ2-2,TGCGCCAGCAGTACAGGGGGCCCTGGGGAGCTGTTTTTT,CASSTGGPGELFF
NA,NA,TRBV7-9,TRBJ1-2,TGTGCCAGCAGCCCCCATCCGGGACTCCCATATGGCTACACCTTC,CASSPHPGLPYGYTF
TRBD1,NA,TRBV29-1,TRBJ2-1,TGCAGCGTTGAAGAGGGGCCAGGGGGTGAGCAGTTCTTC,CSVEEGPGGEQFF
TRBD1,NA,TRBV18,TRBJ1-2,TGTGCCAGCTCACCGCCGACAGGGGAAGGCAACTATGGCTACACCTTC,CASSPPTGEGNYGYTF
NA,NA,TRBV28,TRBJ1-6,TGTGCCAGCAAGGACAGCTACCTGAGCTCCTATAATTCACCCCTCCACTTT,CASKDSYLSSYNSPLHF
NA,NA,TRBV19,TRBJ2-5,TGTGCCAGTAGTATCCAGGGCGGGAAAGAGACCCAGTACTTC,CASSIQGGKETQYF
TRBD1,NA,TRBV2,TRBJ1-2,TGTGCCCAGCAAGGACAGGGCGTCTATGGCTACACCTTC,CAQQGQGVYGYTF
NA,NA,TRBV5-6,TRBJ2-7,TGTGCCAGCAGCTTGACGTATGGGGGGTACGAGCAGTACTTC,CASSLTYGGYEQYF
NA,NA,TRBV20-1,TRBJ1-1,TGCAGTGCTAGTGAGTACACTGAAGCTTTCTTT,CSASEYTEAFF
NA,NA,TRBV28,TRBJ1-1,TGTGCCAGCAGTTTACGGGCCAGGGGGAACACTGAAGCTTTCTTT,CASSLRARGNTEAFF
NA,NA,TRBV12-5,TRBJ1-5,TGTGCTAGTGGTACAGGGTCTCGTCCCCAGCATTTT,CASGTGSRPQHF
TRBD1,NA,TRBV5-6,TRBJ2-5,TGTGCCAGCAGCCGCACGGGACAGGGAGAGACCCAGTACTTC,CASSRTGQGETQYF
NA,NA,TRBV19,TRBJ1-2,TGTGCCAGCGAGGAGTCAGGGCTTGGCTACACCTTC,CASEESGLGYTF
NA,NA,TRBV9,TRBJ1-3,TGTGCCAGCAGCGCCGACTCAGGGGCTGGAAACACCATATATTTT,CASSADSGAGNTIYF
TRBD1,once,TRBV4-2,TRBJ2-7,TGTGCCAGCAGCCAAGGGGGACAGGGGAGTTTCGACGAGCAGTACTTC,CASSQGGQGSFDEQYF
NA,few,TRBV6-4,TRBJ1-6,TGTGCCAGCAGTGACTCGCCGGGGAGGTCCCTCCACTTT,CASSDSPGRSLHF